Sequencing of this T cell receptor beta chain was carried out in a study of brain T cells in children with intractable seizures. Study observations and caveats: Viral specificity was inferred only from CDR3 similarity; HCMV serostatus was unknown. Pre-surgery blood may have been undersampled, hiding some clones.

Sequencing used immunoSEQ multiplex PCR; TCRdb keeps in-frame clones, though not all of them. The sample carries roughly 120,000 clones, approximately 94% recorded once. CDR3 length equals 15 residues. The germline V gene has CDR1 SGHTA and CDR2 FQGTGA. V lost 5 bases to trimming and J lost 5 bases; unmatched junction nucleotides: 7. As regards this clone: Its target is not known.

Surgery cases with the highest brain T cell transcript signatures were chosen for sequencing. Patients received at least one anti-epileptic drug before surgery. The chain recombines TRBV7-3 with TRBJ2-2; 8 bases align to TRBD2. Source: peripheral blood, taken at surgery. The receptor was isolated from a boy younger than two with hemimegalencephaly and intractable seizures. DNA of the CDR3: TGTGCCAGCAGCCGAGCGGGGGCGGGGACCGGGGAGCTGTTTTTT. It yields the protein CASSRAGAGTGELFF.